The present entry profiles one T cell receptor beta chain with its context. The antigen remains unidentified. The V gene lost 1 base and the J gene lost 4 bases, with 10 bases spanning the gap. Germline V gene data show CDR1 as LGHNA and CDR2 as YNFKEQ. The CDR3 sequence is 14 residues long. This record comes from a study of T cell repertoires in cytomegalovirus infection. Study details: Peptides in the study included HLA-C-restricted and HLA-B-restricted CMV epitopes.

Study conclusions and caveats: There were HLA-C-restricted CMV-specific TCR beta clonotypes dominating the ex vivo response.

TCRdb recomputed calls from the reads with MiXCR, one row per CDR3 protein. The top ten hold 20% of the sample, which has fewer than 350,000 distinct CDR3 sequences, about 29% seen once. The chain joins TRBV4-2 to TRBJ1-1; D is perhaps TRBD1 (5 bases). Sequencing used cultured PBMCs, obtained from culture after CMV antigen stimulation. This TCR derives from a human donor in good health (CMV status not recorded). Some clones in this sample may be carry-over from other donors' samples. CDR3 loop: CASSQARGTTEAFF. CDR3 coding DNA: TGTGCCAGCAGCCAAGCGCGGGGGACCACTGAAGCTTTCTTT.